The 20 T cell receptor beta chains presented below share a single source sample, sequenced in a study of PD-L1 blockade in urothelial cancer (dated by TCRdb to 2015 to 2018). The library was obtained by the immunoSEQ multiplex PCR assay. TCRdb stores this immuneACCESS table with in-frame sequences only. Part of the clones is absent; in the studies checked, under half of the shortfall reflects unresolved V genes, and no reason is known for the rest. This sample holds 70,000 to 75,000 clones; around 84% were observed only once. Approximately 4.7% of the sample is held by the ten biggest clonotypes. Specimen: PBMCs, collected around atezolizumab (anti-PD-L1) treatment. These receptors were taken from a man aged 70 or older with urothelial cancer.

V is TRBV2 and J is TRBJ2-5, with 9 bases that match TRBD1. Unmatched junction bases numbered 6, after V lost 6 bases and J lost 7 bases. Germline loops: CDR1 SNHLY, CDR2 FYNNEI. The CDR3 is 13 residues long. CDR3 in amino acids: CASSGTGLTTQYF. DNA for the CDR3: TGTGCCAGCAGCGGGACAGGGCTGACGACCCAGTACTTC.

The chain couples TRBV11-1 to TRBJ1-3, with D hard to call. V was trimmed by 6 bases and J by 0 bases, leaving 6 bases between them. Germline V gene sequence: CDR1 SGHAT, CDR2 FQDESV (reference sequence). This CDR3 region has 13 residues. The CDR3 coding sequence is TGTGCCAGCAGGAAGAGCTCTGGAAACACCATATATTTT. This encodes CASRKSSGNTIYF. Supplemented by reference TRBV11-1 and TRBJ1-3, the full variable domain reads EAEVAQSPRYKITEKSQAVAFWCDPISGHATLYWYRQILGQGPELLVQFQDESVVDDSQLPKDRFSAERLKGVDSTLKIQPAELGDSAMYLCASRKSSGNTIYFGEGSWLTVV.

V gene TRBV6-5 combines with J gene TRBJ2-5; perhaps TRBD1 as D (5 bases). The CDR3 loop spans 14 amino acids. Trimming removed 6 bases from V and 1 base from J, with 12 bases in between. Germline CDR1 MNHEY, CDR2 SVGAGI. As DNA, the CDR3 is TGTGCCAGCAGACACAGGTTTGGCCAAGAGACCCAGTACTTC. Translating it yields CASRHRFGQETQYF.

CDR3 in DNA: TGTGCCACTCAGGGGCCCTCCTACAATGAGCAGTTCTTC. The encoded protein is CATQGPSYNEQFF. The J gene is TRBJ2-1, the V gene TRBV5-6; possibly TRBD1 for D (6 bases). Germline V gene data show CDR1 as SGHDT and CDR2 as YYEEEE. The germline V and J ends were trimmed by 9 bases and 0 bases, with 10 bases remaining between them. CDR3 size: 13 residues. The whole variable domain, filled in from reference TRBV5-6 and TRBJ2-1, reads DAGVTQSPTHLIKTRGQQVTLRCSPKSGHDTVSWYQQALGQGPQFIFQYYEEEERQRGNFPDRFSGHQFPNYSSELNVNALLLGDSALYLCATQGPSYNEQFFGPGTRLTVL.

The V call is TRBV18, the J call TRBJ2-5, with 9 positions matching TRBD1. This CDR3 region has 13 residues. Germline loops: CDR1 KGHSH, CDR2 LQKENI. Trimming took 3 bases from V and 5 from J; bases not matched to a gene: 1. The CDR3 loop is CASSPDRGETQYF. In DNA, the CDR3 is TGTGCCAGCTCACCGGACAGGGGCGAGACCCAGTACTTC.

The chain's CDR3 is CASSPGLAVSTDTQYF. CDR3 DNA: TGCGCCAGCAGCCCGGGACTAGCGGTTAGCACAGATACGCAGTATTTT. This chain uses TRBV5-1 with TRBJ2-3; TRBD2 matches at 11 bases. Trimming at V came to 4 bases and at J to 0 bases, leaving 4 bases not matched to a gene. Per germline, CDR1 SGHRS and CDR2 YFSETQ. The CDR3 covers 16 residues. The entire variable domain, with the rest obtained from reference TRBV5-1 and TRBJ2-3, is as follows: KAGVTQTPRYLIKTRGQQVTLSCSPISGHRSVSWYQQTPGQGLQFLFEYFSETQRNKGNFPGRFSGRQFSNSRSEMNVSTLELGDSALYLCASSPGLAVSTDTQYFGPGTRLTVL.

The CDR3 DNA reads TGTGCCAGCAGCTTAACTAGCAGGGTGGCCAAAAACATTCAGTACTTC. Its protein is CASSLTSRVAKNIQYF. This chain connects TRBV5-5 to TRBJ2-4; possible D gene TRBD2, 6 bases. The germline gives CDR1 SGHKS, CDR2 YYEKEE (reference sequence). Trimming took 2 bases from V and 1 from J, leaving 13 bases between them. This CDR3 has 16 residues.

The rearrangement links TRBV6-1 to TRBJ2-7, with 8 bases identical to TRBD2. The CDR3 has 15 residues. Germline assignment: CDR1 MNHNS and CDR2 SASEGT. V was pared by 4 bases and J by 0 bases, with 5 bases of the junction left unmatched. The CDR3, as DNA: TGTGCCAGCAGTGCTCTAGCGGGTAGCTCCTACGAGCAGTACTTC. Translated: CASSALAGSSYEQYF.

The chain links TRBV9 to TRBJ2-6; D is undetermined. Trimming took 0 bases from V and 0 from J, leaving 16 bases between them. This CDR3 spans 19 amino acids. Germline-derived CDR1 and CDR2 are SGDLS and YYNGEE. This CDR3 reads CASSVALSSGFSGANVLTF. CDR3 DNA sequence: TGTGCCAGCAGCGTAGCTCTTTCCTCGGGTTTCTCTGGGGCCAACGTCCTGACTTTC.

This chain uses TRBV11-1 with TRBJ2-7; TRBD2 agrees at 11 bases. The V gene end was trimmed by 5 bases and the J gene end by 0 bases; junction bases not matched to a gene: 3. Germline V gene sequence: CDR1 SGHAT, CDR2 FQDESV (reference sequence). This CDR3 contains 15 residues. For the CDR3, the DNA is TGTGCCAGCAGCGGACTAGCGGGTATCTCCTACGAGCAGTACTTC. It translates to CASSGLAGISYEQYF.

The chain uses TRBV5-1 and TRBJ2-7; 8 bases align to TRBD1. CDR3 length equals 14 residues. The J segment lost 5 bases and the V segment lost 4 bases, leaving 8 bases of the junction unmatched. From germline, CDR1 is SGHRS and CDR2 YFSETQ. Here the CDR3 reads CASSRQGNFDEQYF. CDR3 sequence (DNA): TGCGCCAGCAGCAGACAGGGGAATTTCGACGAGCAGTACTTC. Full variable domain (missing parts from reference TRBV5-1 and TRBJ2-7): KAGVTQTPRYLIKTRGQQVTLSCSPISGHRSVSWYQQTPGQGLQFLFEYFSETQRNKGNFPGRFSGRQFSNSRSEMNVSTLELGDSALYLCASSRQGNFDEQYFGPGTRLTVT.

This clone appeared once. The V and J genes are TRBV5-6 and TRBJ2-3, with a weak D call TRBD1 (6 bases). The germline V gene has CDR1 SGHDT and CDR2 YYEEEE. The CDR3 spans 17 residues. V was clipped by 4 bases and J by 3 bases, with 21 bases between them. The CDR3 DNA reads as TGTGCCAGCAGCGGATCATACAGGGTCGACGGGACAGATACGCAGTATTTT. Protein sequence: CASSGSYRVDGTDTQYF. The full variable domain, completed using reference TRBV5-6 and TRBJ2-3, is DAGVTQSPTHLIKTRGQQVTLRCSPKSGHDTVSWYQQALGQGPQFIFQYYEEEERQRGNFPDRFSGHQFPNYSSELNVNALLLGDSALYLCASSGSYRVDGTDTQYFGPGTRLTVL.

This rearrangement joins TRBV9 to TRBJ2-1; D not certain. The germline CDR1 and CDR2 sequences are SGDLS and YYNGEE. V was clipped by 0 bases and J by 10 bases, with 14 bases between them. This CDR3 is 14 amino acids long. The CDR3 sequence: CASSVEPQSDEQFF. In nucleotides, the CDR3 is TGTGCCAGCAGCGTAGAACCCCAAAGCGACGAGCAGTTCTTC.

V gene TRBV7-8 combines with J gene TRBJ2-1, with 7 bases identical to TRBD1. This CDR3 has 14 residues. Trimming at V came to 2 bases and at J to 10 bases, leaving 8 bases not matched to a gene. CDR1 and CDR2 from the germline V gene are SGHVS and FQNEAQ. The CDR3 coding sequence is TGTGCCAGCAGCTTATCTACAGGGGATAAAGAGCAGTTCTTC. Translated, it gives CASSLSTGDKEQFF. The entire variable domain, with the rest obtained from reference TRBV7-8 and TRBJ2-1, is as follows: GAGVSQSPRYKVAKRGQDVALRCDPISGHVSLFWYQQALGQGPEFLTYFQNEAQLDKSGLPSDRFFAERPEGSVSTLKIQRTQQEDSAVYLCASSLSTGDKEQFFGPGTRLTVL.

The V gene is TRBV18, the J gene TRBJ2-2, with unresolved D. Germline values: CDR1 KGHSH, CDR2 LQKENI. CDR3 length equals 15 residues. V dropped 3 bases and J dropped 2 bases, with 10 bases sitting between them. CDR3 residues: CASSPEASNTGELFF. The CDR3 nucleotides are TGTGCCAGCTCACCTGAGGCTAGTAACACCGGGGAGCTGTTTTTT.

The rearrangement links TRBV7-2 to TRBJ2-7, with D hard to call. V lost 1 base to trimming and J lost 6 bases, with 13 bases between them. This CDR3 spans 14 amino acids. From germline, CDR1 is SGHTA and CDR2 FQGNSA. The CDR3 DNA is TGTGCCAGCAGCTTAGGAGGAAGTGACCGCGAGCAGTACTTC. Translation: CASSLGGSDREQYF.

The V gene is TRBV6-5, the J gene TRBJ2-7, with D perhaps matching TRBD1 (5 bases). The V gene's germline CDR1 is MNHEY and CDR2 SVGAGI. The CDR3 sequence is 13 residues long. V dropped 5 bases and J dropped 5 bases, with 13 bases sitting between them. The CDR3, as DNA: TGTGCCAGCAGTCGAAGGTCAGGGAACGAGCAGTACTTC. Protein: CASSRRSGNEQYF.

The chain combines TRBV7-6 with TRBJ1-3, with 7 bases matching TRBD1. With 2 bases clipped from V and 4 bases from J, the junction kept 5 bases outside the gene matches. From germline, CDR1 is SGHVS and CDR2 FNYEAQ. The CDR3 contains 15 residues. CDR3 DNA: TGTGCCAGCAGCTTACTTACAGGGGTAGGAAACACCATATATTTT. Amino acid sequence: CASSLLTGVGNTIYF. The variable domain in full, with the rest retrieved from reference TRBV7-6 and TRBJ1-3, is GAGVSQSPRYKVTKRGQDVALRCDPISGHVSLYWYRQALGQGPEFLTYFNYEAQQDKSGLPNDRFSAERPEGSISTLTIQRTEQRDSAMYRCASSLLTGVGNTIYFGEGSWLTVV.

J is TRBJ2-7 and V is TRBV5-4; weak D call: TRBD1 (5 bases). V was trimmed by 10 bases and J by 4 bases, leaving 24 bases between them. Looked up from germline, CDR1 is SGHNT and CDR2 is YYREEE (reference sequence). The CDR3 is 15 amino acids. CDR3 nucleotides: TGTGCCCGAAAATGCCTCGGTGGGGCTTCTTACGAGCAGTACTTC. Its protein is CARKCLGGASYEQYF.

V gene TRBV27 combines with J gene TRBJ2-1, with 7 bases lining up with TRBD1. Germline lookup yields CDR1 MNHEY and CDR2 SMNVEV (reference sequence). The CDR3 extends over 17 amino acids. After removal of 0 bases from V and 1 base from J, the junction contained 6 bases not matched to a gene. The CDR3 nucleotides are TGTGCCAGCAGTTTATCGTCTCCAGGGGGTTCCTACAATGAGCAGTTCTTC. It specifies CASSLSSPGGSYNEQFF.